This record looks at one TCR beta chain sequence and its context. Germline V gives CDR1 LGHNT, CDR2 FRNRAP. V was pared by 6 bases and J by 4 bases, with 12 bases between. This CDR3 spans 13 amino acids. These data are taken from a study of blood T cell repertoires in COVID-19. Overall study context: Acute-phase and convalescent COVID-19 samples originated in the United States, Italy and Spain. The cDNA or gDNA used as material had been derived from T cells, B-cell-depleted T cells, or PBMCs.

In the study's own analysis: By means of reference gene primer amplification, nucleated cell counts were estimated. Sequencing used immunoSEQ multiplex PCR; TCRdb keeps in-frame clones, though not all of them. V, J and clone size derive from that table, while D and trimming were established from the DNA sequence. The table records more than 110,000 clones, around 89% of them present only once. The rearrangement uses TRBV12-5 and TRBJ1-1; TRBD1 is a possible D gene (6 bases). The sample taken for sequencing was peripheral blood. This sequence originates from a woman of 80 years or more with acute or convalescent COVID-19. The CDR3 loop reads CASGPGESTEAFF. The DNA for the CDR3 is TGTGCTAGTGGGCCAGGGGAGAGCACTGAAGCTTTCTTT.